The entry below describes one T cell receptor (beta chain). Sequenced by immunoSEQ multiplex PCR; TCRdb stores in-frame clones only, minus some. The repertoire holds about 1,500 clones, with roughly 87% as singletons. The entry originates in a study of chemoradiotherapy in HPV16-positive cancers. CDR1 and CDR2 (germline): MNHEY, SVGAGI. CDR3 length: 14 residues. The ends lost 2 bases at V and 0 bases at J; junction bases unmatched: 0. The sequence was obtained from a human donor with HPV-associated anogenital cancer. The V call is TRBV6-5, the J call TRBJ1-2, with TRBD1 matching over 7 bases. The sequencing used tumor tissue, collected from a patient who underwent chemoradiotherapy. This CDR3 is CASSYGQANYGYTF. CDR3 nucleotides: TGTGCCAGCAGTTACGGACAGGCTAACTATGGCTACACCTTC.